The 3 T cell receptor beta chains below were found in one sample sequenced in a study of blood T cell repertoires in COVID-19 (dated by TCRdb to 2020 to 2022). Receptor amplification or capture employed the immunoSEQ multiplex PCR assay. TCRdb limited this immuneACCESS table to in-frame rearrangements with V and J called. A share of clones is missing; checked studies link under half to unresolved V genes, and the rest is unexplained. Recorded for this sample are some 130,000 clones; approximately 81% of them occurred a single time. The ten largest clones add up to 5% to 7% of the sample. Input material: PBMCs or T cells enriched from blood (not recorded which). These receptor sequences come from a man in his forties or fifties with acute COVID-19.

The chain links TRBV5-1 to TRBJ2-1; 8 bases are a match to TRBD1. The CDR3 totals 17 residues. Germline V gene data show CDR1 as SGHRS and CDR2 as YFSETQ. V dropped 0 bases and J dropped 3; count of bases not matched to a gene: 8. The CDR3 DNA reads as TGCGCCAGCAGCTTGGCCCAGGACAGGGTCTTCTACAATGAGCAGTTCTTC. Its protein product is CASSLAQDRVFYNEQFF.

This rearrangement joins TRBV7-8 to TRBJ1-3; tentatively, D is TRBD1 (6 bases). Germline values: CDR1 SGHVS, CDR2 FQNEAQ. The CDR3 sequence is 15 residues long. The V end lost 2 bases, the J end lost 3 bases, and 11 bases lay between the germline ends. The CDR3 sequence: CASSLQRTDGNTIYF. CDR3 nucleotides: TGTGCCAGCAGCTTACAGAGGACAGATGGAAACACCATATATTTT.

This chain connects TRBV30 to TRBJ2-3, with 8 positions matching TRBD2. With V trimmed by 2 bases and J by 1 base, 8 bases remained unmatched. Germline CDR1 reads GTSNPN; CDR2 reads SVGIG (reference sequence). CDR3 length: 16 amino acids. In DNA, the CDR3 is TGTGCCTGGAGTCAGAATCCGGGGGGGCGCACAGATACGCAGTATTTT. This gives the protein CAWSQNPGGRTDTQYF. Full variable domain (missing parts from reference TRBV30 and TRBJ2-3): SQTIHQWPATLVQPVGSPLSLECTVEGTSNPNLYWYRQAAGRGLQLLFYSVGIGQISSEVPQNLSASRPQDRQFILSSKKLLLSDSGFYLCAWSQNPGGRTDTQYFGPGTRLTVL.